This T cell receptor beta chain was sequenced during a study of Ad26.COV2.S vaccination and SARS-CoV-2 variants (dated by TCRdb to about 2021). At the level of the whole study: Donors in the vaccine arm were drawn from COV1001, a multicentre, randomized, double-blind, placebo-controlled phase I-IIa trial testing Ad26.COV2.S in healthy adults. Ad26.COV2.S was given intramuscularly at 5x10^10 or 1x10^11 viral particles, as a single shot or as two shots 56 days apart. The specificity and breadth of SARS-CoV-2-reactive T cell receptors after Ad26.COV2.S vaccination were assessed by TCRbeta repertoire sequencing. A total of 32 samples were included in the TCR-sequenced set, comprising around 19 Ad26.COV2.S vaccine recipients, 5 placebo recipients and 8 SARS-CoV-2 convalescent individuals. Trial participants were randomized into five groups of five: low-dose or high-dose Ad26.COV2.S given once or twice, or placebo on both occasions. Investigators did not know the trial group allocation while performing experiments and assessing outcomes. General findings and caveats noted by the study authors: Comparing responses between vaccine doses or regimens was not something the study was powered to do. Compared with placebo recipients, Ad26.COV2.S recipients showed higher spike-specific TCR breadth (P = 0.0014). Vaccine and placebo recipients had similar non-spike TCR breadth, a finding consistent with the vaccine containing only spike. After vaccination, spike-specific CD8+ and CD4+ T cell responses were reported to show substantial breadth. The authors noted that the TCR breadth and depth analyses may have underestimated total T cell responses.

The treatment or condition label for this specimen denotes: some 20 received Ad26.COV2.S at low or high dose, single or two shots; about 5 received placebo; per-sample allocation not given. For vaccine and placebo recipients, the sequenced repertoires came from samples collected on day 63 after the first injection. In Cohort 1b, around 23 adults aged 18-55 years were enrolled at a single site in Boston, USA, between 29 July and 7 August 2020. Ad26.COV2.S was a replication-incompetent adenovirus type 26 vector that expressed a prefusion-stabilized SARS-CoV-2 spike protein derived from the original Wuhan strain. TCRbeta CDR3 regions were sequenced with the immunoSEQ Assay. After extraction, genomic DNA underwent amplification by bias-controlled multiplex PCR, followed by high-throughput sequencing. On the authors' methods: To quantify the absolute abundance of each unique TCRbeta CDR3 region, sequences were collapsed and filtered. T cell fraction was estimated by normalization of TCRbeta template counts to usable DNA, with usable DNA being measured through amplification of reference genes present in all nucleated cells. Repertoire TCRs were annotated as SARS-CoV-2-specific when V gene, CDR3 amino acid sequence and J gene were exactly matched to a known reactive TCR set. The reference SARS-CoV-2 TCR set was derived from MIRA and filtered for enrichment in COVID-19-positive ImmuneCODE repertoires, a step that removed public or cross-reactive TCRs. Based on the MIRA antigens, annotated TCRs were further analysed at the level of specific ORF or position within ORF. Breadth was defined as the number of annotated unique rearrangements divided by the total number of unique productive rearrangements, and depth was defined as the summed frequency of the annotated unique rearrangements. Group comparisons of TCR breadth used two-sided Wilcoxon rank-sum tests. This immuneACCESS table, as held by TCRdb, lists in-frame sequences with V and J called but not all clones. Of the missing ones, under half trace to an unresolved V gene in checked studies; the others have no known cause. V, J and clone size were drawn from that table, and D and trimming were deduced from the DNA. The sample data list approximately 460,000 clones, and 89% of these were observed just once. About 1.5% of the sample rests with the top ten.

The V end gives up 2 bases and the J end 1 base, leaving 4 bases in the junction not matched to a gene. Measured from the cysteine to the phenylalanine, the CDR3 is 16 residues long. Just CDR3 DNA is preserved here, 48 bases in frame from base 1. Reading the germline V gene gives CDR1 MNHEY and CDR2 SVGEGT. This clone was detected only a few times. This clone's antigen is unknown. No much larger clone is present one base from it, and per-base qualities are unavailable. The sequencing here drew on peripheral blood, taken in a trial of Ad26.COV2.S vaccine versus placebo. The receptor's source is a person aged 18-60 years who received the Ad26.COV2.S COVID-19 vaccine or a placebo. The rearrangement joined TRBV6-2 or TRBV6-3 to TRBJ1-2, and 10 junction bases match TRBD1. CDR3 sequence: CASSYVRDRGNYGYTF. The DNA reads TGTGCCAGCAGTTACGTTAGGGACAGGGGTAACTATGGCTACACCTTC.